This passage covers 21 T cell receptor beta chains from one sample sequenced in a study of cytomegalovirus exposure and HLA in healthy donors. TCRdb's table, derived via immunoSEQ multiplex PCR, lists solely in-frame clones and lacks some. The data hold a few hundred thousand clones, with around 90% observed a single time. Source material: PBMCs. These receptor sequences come from a young woman in good health and CMV-seronegative.

This sequence joins TRBV28 and TRBJ1-4, with TRBD1 identical over 8 bases. The CDR3 runs 14 residues. The V and J ends lost 1 base and 8 bases, in that order; junction bases with no gene match: 3. Germline V gene lookup returns CDR1 MDHEN and CDR2 SYDVKM. CDR3 nucleotide sequence: TGTGCCAGCAGTTTATTTGGGACAGGAGAAAAACTGTTTTTT. Amino acids: CASSLFGTGEKLFF.

The chain employs TRBV6-1 and TRBJ2-7, with 7 bases identical to TRBD1. The J segment lost 1 base and the V segment lost 7 bases, leaving 4 bases of the junction unmatched. Germline V gene sequence: CDR1 MNHNS, CDR2 SASEGT. This CDR3 contains 13 residues. The CDR3 loop is CASTPTGSYEQYF. DNA for the CDR3: TGTGCCAGCACCCCGACAGGGTCCTACGAGCAGTACTTC.

V is TRBV7-8 and J is TRBJ2-1; the match to TRBD1 covers 9 bases. Germline CDR1 is SGHVS and CDR2 is FQNEAQ. The CDR3 has 17 amino acids. J gave up 2 bases and V 1 base, and 6 bases lay outside the gene matches. The CDR3 nucleotides are TGTGCCAGCAGCTTAGTTGGAGGACAGGGGCCCTACAATGAGCAGTTCTTC. Encoded protein: CASSLVGGQGPYNEQFF.

This clone occurred once. This chain links TRBV4-3 with TRBJ1-1, with D possibly TRBD1 on 6 matching bases. The CDR3 is 13 amino acids. V was shortened by 4 bases and J by 5 bases, with 11 bases between the two germline ends. Germline V gene lookup returns CDR1 LGHNA and CDR2 YSLEER. CDR3 loop: CASSREQGTEAFF. CDR3 DNA sequence: TGCGCCAGCAGCCGAGAACAGGGAACTGAAGCTTTCTTT.

V is TRBV13 and J is TRBJ2-5, with 7 bases aligning to TRBD1. J lost 5 bases, V lost 0 bases, and 9 bases had no gene match. The CDR3 runs 16 residues. The V gene's germline CDR1 is PRHDT and CDR2 FYEKMQ (reference sequence). The CDR3 nucleotides read TGTGCCAGCAGCTTAGGAGTGACAGGGAGTCGGGAGACCCAGTACTTC. Translation: CASSLGVTGSRETQYF.

The rearrangement uses TRBV15 and TRBJ2-5; D gene ambiguous. Germline CDR1 is LNHNV and CDR2 is YYDKDF (reference sequence). The CDR3 has 16 residues. The germline V and J ends were trimmed by 0 bases and 2 bases, with 13 bases remaining between them. The DNA of the CDR3 is TGTGCCACCAGCAGAGAATTTGGCAGGCCACAAGAGACCCAGTACTTC. Protein sequence: CATSREFGRPQETQYF. Complete variable domain (other parts from reference TRBV15 and TRBJ2-5): DAMVIQNPRYQVTQFGKPVTLSCSQTLNHNVMYWYQQKSSQAPKLLFHYYDKDFNNEADTPDNFQSRRPNTSFCFLDIRSPGLGDTAMYLCATSREFGRPQETQYFGPGTRLLVL.

This rearrangement joins TRBV5-1 to TRBJ2-2, with D maybe TRBD1 (6 bases). V lost 1 base and J 2 bases, leaving 12 bases between the germline ends. Germline V gene data show CDR1 as SGHRS and CDR2 as YFSETQ. The CDR3 extends over 16 amino acids. This chain's CDR3 is CASSLRGTTNTGELFF. The CDR3 nucleotides read TGCGCCAGCAGCTTGAGAGGGACAACTAACACCGGGGAGCTGTTTTTT. The variable domain in full, with the rest retrieved from reference TRBV5-1 and TRBJ2-2, is KAGVTQTPRYLIKTRGQQVTLSCSPISGHRSVSWYQQTPGQGLQFLFEYFSETQRNKGNFPGRFSGRQFSNSRSEMNVSTLELGDSALYLCASSLRGTTNTGELFFGEGSRLTVL.

The V call is TRBV6-1, the J call TRBJ1-1; D might be TRBD1 (5 bases). Trimming took off 3 bases at V and 6 bases at J, with 11 bases between the two ends. This CDR3 spans 13 amino acids. Germline V CDR1 and CDR2: MNHNS, SASEGT. The CDR3: CASSERRAPEAFF. Written as DNA, the CDR3 is TGTGCCAGCAGTGAGCGCAGGGCGCCTGAAGCTTTCTTT.

The V gene is TRBV15, the J gene TRBJ2-7, with TRBD1 identical over 8 bases. V trimming: 6 bases; J trimming: 0 bases; junction bases outside the gene matches: 4. CDR3 length equals 14 residues. CDR1 is LNHNV and CDR2 is YYDKDF in the germline V gene (reference sequence). CDR3 DNA: TGTGCCACCAGGCGAACAGGGGGCTCCTACGAGCAGTACTTC. Protein product: CATRRTGGSYEQYF. Using reference TRBV15 and TRBJ2-7 for the parts outside the CDR3, the full variable domain is DAMVIQNPRYQVTQFGKPVTLSCSQTLNHNVMYWYQQKSSQAPKLLFHYYDKDFNNEADTPDNFQSRRPNTSFCFLDIRSPGLGDTAMYLCATRRTGGSYEQYFGPGTRLTVT.

CDR3 DNA: TGTGCCAGCAGTCGCCGGGGTCCTCTGAACACTGAAGCTTTCTTT. Translated: CASSRRGPLNTEAFF. The V and J genes are TRBV28 and TRBJ1-1; D not resolved. This CDR3 has 15 amino acids. Per germline, CDR1 MDHEN and CDR2 SYDVKM. V lost 5 bases and J 0 bases, leaving 13 bases between the germline ends.

J is TRBJ2-1 and V is TRBV6-6; TRBD2 might be the D (5 bases). This CDR3 comprises 16 residues. CDR1 and CDR2 (germline): MNHNY, SVGAGI (reference sequence). Trimming removed 3 bases at V and 0 bases at J, with 12 bases between. In DNA, the CDR3 is TGTGCCAGCAGTTATTCTGTAGCGACCTCCTACAATGAGCAGTTCTTC. It encodes CASSYSVATSYNEQFF.

The chain links TRBV5-6 to TRBJ1-1; tentatively, D is TRBD1 (5 bases). Germline V gene data show CDR1 as SGHDT and CDR2 as YYEEEE. The CDR3 contains 17 residues. V lost 3 bases, J lost 0 bases, and 18 bases lay in between. CDR3 in amino acids: CASSSERQGGMNTEAFF. DNA for the CDR3: TGTGCCAGCAGCTCTGAGAGGCAGGGAGGGATGAACACTGAAGCTTTCTTT.

This chain joins TRBV11-2 and TRBJ2-3, with a weak D call TRBD2 (6 bases). This CDR3 contains 17 residues. Germline values: CDR1 SGHAT, CDR2 FQNNGV. V was clipped by 2 bases and J by 0 bases, with 15 bases between them. The CDR3 protein is CASSLWFPGRSTDTQYF. CDR3 sequence (DNA): TGTGCCAGCAGCTTATGGTTTCCCGGGAGAAGCACAGATACGCAGTATTTT.

The chain links TRBV6-1 to TRBJ1-6; 10 bases map to TRBD1. With V trimmed by 5 bases and J by 9 bases, 7 bases remained unmatched. Per the germline V gene, CDR1 is MNHNS and CDR2 is SASEGT. The length of the CDR3 is 15 residues. For the CDR3, the DNA is TGTGCCAGCAGTTTACCGGGACAGGGGAGTTCACCCCTCCACTTT. It is translated as CASSLPGQGSSPLHF.

This chain links TRBV5-4 with TRBJ1-1, with D perhaps TRBD1 (6 bases). This CDR3 region has 16 residues. V lost 0 bases, J lost 4 bases, and 16 bases lay in between. Germline CDR1 is SGHNT and CDR2 is YYREEE (reference sequence). Written as DNA, the CDR3 is TGTGCCAGCAGCTTGGAAGTTGGGGGAGGGGGCACTGAAGCTTTCTTT. Its translation: CASSLEVGGGGTEAFF.

The chain joins TRBV19 to TRBJ2-5; D is uncertain. V was cut by 4 bases and J by 5 bases, with 11 bases left in between. Looked up from germline, CDR1 is LNHDA and CDR2 is SQIVND (reference sequence). The CDR3 is made up of 13 amino acids. This CDR3 reads CASSTSLQETQYF. The CDR3 nucleotides are TGTGCCAGTAGTACCTCCCTGCAGGAGACCCAGTACTTC.

V is TRBV5-4 and J is TRBJ2-3; D might be TRBD1 (5 bases). This CDR3 spans 15 amino acids. CDR1 and CDR2 from the germline V gene are SGHNT and YYREEE (reference sequence). Between the trimmed V and J ends, which lost 2 bases and 0 bases, there was a span of 10 bases. CDR3 loop: CASSFRTTSTDTQYF. CDR3 sequence (DNA): TGTGCCAGCAGCTTCCGGACAACTAGCACAGATACGCAGTATTTT.

J is TRBJ2-5 and V is TRBV11-2; no firm D call. V gave up 3 bases and J gave up 2 bases, with 13 bases separating them. There are 15 residues in the CDR3. Germline CDR1 reads SGHAT; CDR2 reads FQNNGV. The CDR3 loop reads CASSFGPTEQETQYF. In DNA, the CDR3 is TGTGCCAGCAGCTTTGGCCCGACGGAGCAAGAGACCCAGTACTTC.

This rearrangement joins TRBV19 to TRBJ2-1; the D gene is possibly TRBD2 (5 bases). Trimming stripped 3 bases from V and 4 bases from J, with 13 bases between. The CDR3 totals 15 residues. From germline, CDR1 is LNHDA and CDR2 SQIVND (reference sequence). As DNA, the CDR3 is TGTGCCAGTAGTATTGGAGCGGAGAGATACAATGAGCAGTTCTTC. Its protein is CASSIGAERYNEQFF.

This sequence joins TRBV30 and TRBJ2-3, with D tentatively TRBD2 (6 bases). The CDR3 length is 14 residues. V was cut by 2 bases and J by 2 bases, with 11 bases left in between. Germline CDR1 is GTSNPN and CDR2 is SVGIG (reference sequence). The DNA for the CDR3 is TGTGCCTGGAGTAGGGGACTCGCCACAGATACGCAGTATTTT. Translated: CAWSRGLATDTQYF.

The chain links TRBV19 to TRBJ1-5, with D perhaps matching TRBD1 (6 bases). There are 15 residues in the CDR3. The ends were cut back, 0 bases at V and 6 bases at J, with 12 bases in the middle. Germline CDR1 and CDR2: LNHDA and SQIVND (reference sequence). This chain's CDR3 is CASSIDRGSGQPQHF. In DNA, the CDR3 is TGTGCCAGTAGTATAGACAGGGGCTCAGGTCAGCCCCAGCATTTT.